One sample yielded the 30 T cell receptor beta chains listed below, sequenced in a study of CD8+CD57+ T cells in acquired aplastic anemia. Genomic DNA templated the TCR beta VDJ and CDR3 profiling. From the reads, TCRdb called clonotypes with MiXCR, one entry per CDR3 protein. The data show about 110,000 distinct CDR3 sequences, with roughly 51% seen just once and 25% to 35% held by the top ten. The sample consisted of sorted CD4+, CD8+, or CD8+CD57+ T cells (not recorded which) from PBMCs. The receptors stem from a human donor in good health, serving as a control.

The J gene is TRBJ1-5, the V gene TRBV25-1; 10 bases are shared with TRBD1. Germline values: CDR1 MGHDK, CDR2 SYGVNS. The CDR3 extends over 16 amino acids. With 4 bases clipped from V and 1 base from J, the junction kept 4 bases outside the gene matches. CDR3 amino acids: CASSGTDRGSNQPQHF. CDR3 DNA: TGTGCCAGCAGTGGGACGGACAGGGGGAGCAATCAGCCCCAGCATTTT. Drawing the rest from reference TRBV25-1 and TRBJ1-5, the complete variable domain is EADIYQTPRYLVIGTGKKITLECSQTMGHDKMYWYQQDPGMELHLIHYSYGVNSTEKGDLSSESTVSRIRTEHFPLTLESARPSHTSQYLCASSGTDRGSNQPQHFGDGTRLSIL.

This clonotype was found many times. The V and J genes are TRBV19 and TRBJ1-1, with 7 bases matching TRBD1. The CDR3 is made up of 15 amino acids. With 5 bases clipped from V and 4 bases from J, the junction kept 10 bases outside the gene matches. The V gene's germline CDR1 is LNHDA and CDR2 SQIVND (reference sequence). This CDR3 is CASSLPWTGLTEAFF. In nucleotides, the CDR3 is TGTGCCAGTAGTCTCCCGTGGACAGGTCTCACTGAAGCTTTCTTT.

The chain is built from TRBV29-1 and TRBJ1-2, with D perhaps TRBD1 (5 bases). This CDR3 spans 14 amino acids. Trimming pared 0 bases from V and 5 bases from J, leaving 13 bases between. Germline V gene data show CDR1 as SQVTM and CDR2 as ANQGSEA. In nucleotides, the CDR3 is TGCAGCGTTGAAGACGGACACCCGGGGTATGGCTACACCTTC. As protein: CSVEDGHPGYGYTF.

This clonotype occurred many times. The genes are TRBV27 and TRBJ2-3; the D is unclear. Deletions cut 3 bases from V and 6 bases from J, with 10 bases between. The CDR3 covers 13 residues. Germline V lookup: CDR1 MNHEY, CDR2 SMNVEV (reference sequence). The CDR3 coding sequence is TGTGCCAGCAGTTTGGATAGCTTGGATACGCAGTATTTT. It translates to CASSLDSLDTQYF.

This clonotype came up many times. V is TRBV4-1 and J is TRBJ2-1, with 8 bases matching TRBD1. This CDR3 spans 17 amino acids. Germline loops: CDR1 MGHRA, CDR2 YSYEKL. Losses at the gene ends were 1 base for V and 3 bases for J; bases not matched to a gene: 8. CDR3 DNA: TGCGCCAGCAGCCAAGGTCCAGGACAGGGTTACTACAATGAGCAGTTCTTC. Protein: CASSQGPGQGYYNEQFF.

The chain links TRBV2 to TRBJ2-3, with D uncertain. The CDR3 is made up of 15 amino acids. V was cut by 5 bases and J by 6 bases, with 18 bases left in between. CDR1 SNHLY and CDR2 FYNNEI come from the germline V gene. DNA of the CDR3: TGTGCCAGCAGTCGCATTGCAAGTGAACTGGATACGCAGTATTTT. Translation: CASSRIASELDTQYF.

This clonotype was picked up many times. This rearrangement joins TRBV12-3 or TRBV12-4 to TRBJ2-7, with D uncertain. This CDR3 is 14 amino acids long. V was cut by 1 base and J by 2 bases, with 9 bases left in between. CDR3 in amino acids: CASSLGSFAYEQYF. CDR3 DNA: TGTGCCAGCAGTTTAGGGTCCTTCGCCTACGAGCAGTACTTC.

Concerning this clonotype: It may be a read error: a sequence one base away is much more abundant. The V and J genes are TRBV6-1 and TRBJ1-1, with 7 nucleotides matching TRBD1. The CDR3 consists of 13 residues. The germline CDR1 and CDR2 sequences are MNHNS and SASEGT. The CDR3 spells CASTDRVGTEALF. CDR3 nucleotides: TGTGCCAGCACCGACAGGGTTGGGACTGAAGCTCTCTTT.

In regard to this clonotype: The junction departs from germline at one end; a sequencing error may be responsible. The genes are TRBV5-1 and TRBJ2-3, with 8 bases identical to TRBD1. From germline, CDR1 is SGHRS and CDR2 YFSETQ. The CDR3 consists of 15 residues. The CDR3 DNA reads as TGCGCCAGCGGCTCAGGGGCAGGGGGCACAGATACGCAGTGTTTT. Its translation is CASGSGAGGTDTQCF.

The V call is TRBV24-1, the J call TRBJ2-1; D tentatively fits TRBD1 or TRBD2 (7 bases each). The CDR3 has 13 amino acids. The germline gives CDR1 KGHDR, CDR2 SFDVKD. The DNA for the CDR3 is TGTACCAGCAGGGGAGGGGGCCACAATGAGCAGTTCTTC. It yields the protein CTSRGGGHNEQFF.

This clonotype was seen ten or more times. The chain joins TRBV18 to TRBJ1-2, with D unclear. Trimming left V 0 bases short and J 0 bases short, with 5 bases between. Germline-derived CDR1 and CDR2 are KGHSH and LQKENI. The CDR3 has 14 amino acids. CDR3 nucleotide sequence: TGTGCCAGCTCACCACCGCCACCTAACTATGGCTACACCTTC. It codes for CASSPPPPNYGYTF.

This chain uses TRBV19 with TRBJ2-7; D is possibly TRBD1 (5 bases). Trimming stripped 7 bases from V and 2 bases from J, with 12 bases between. The CDR3 is made up of 13 amino acids. Germline CDR1 and CDR2: LNHDA and SQIVND (reference sequence). CDR3: CASKPREAYEQYF. The CDR3 coding sequence is TGTGCCAGTAAACCCAGGGAAGCCTACGAGCAGTACTTC.

The chain couples TRBV5-4 to TRBJ1-4; no definite D call. The ends were cut back, 4 bases at V and 1 base at J, with 14 bases in the middle. The CDR3 is 16 residues long. CDR1 is SGHNT, CDR2 YYREEE, per germline (reference sequence). CDR3 sequence reads: CASSLTQSGTNEKLFF. The CDR3 nucleotides are TGTGCCAGCAGCCTGACCCAGTCCGGAACTAATGAAAAACTGTTTTTT.

This clonotype was picked up one time. The chain uses TRBV7-2 and TRBJ2-7; 8 nucleotides match TRBD2. The CDR3 consists of 15 residues. Germline lookup yields CDR1 SGHTA and CDR2 FQGNSA. Unmatched junction bases numbered 11, after V lost 5 bases and J lost 5 bases. DNA of the CDR3: TGTGCCAGCAGCGCGGGACTAGTGAGTACCCACGAGCAGTACTTC. This gives the protein CASSAGLVSTHEQYF. The full variable domain, with the rest looked up from reference TRBV7-2 and TRBJ2-7, is GAGVSQSPSNKVTEKGKDVELRCDPISGHTALYWYRQSLGQGLEFLIYFQGNSAPDKSGLPSDRFSAERTGGSVSTLTIQRTQQEDSAVYLCASSAGLVSTHEQYFGPGTRLTVT.

This clonotype was seen many times. One junction end disagrees with the germline gene, perhaps due to a read error. This sequence joins TRBV7-7 and TRBJ2-7; the D gene could be TRBD1 or TRBD2 (5 bases each). Germline CDR1 SSHAT, CDR2 FNYEAQ (reference sequence). The CDR3 covers 14 residues. The CDR3 is CASSPGAGTDEQYF. CDR3 DNA: TGTGCTAGCAGCCCGGGCGCAGGGACGGACGAGCAGTACTTC.

About this clonotype itself: The junction and the germline gene differ at one end; a read error may be behind it. The gene calls are TRBV7-9 and TRBJ1-2; weak D call: TRBD1 (6 bases). The germline V gene has CDR1 SEHNR and CDR2 FQNEAQ (reference sequence). The CDR3 has 14 amino acids. The CDR3 spells CASSQAGTRYGYTF. CDR3 in DNA: TGCGCCAGCAGCCAGGCCGGGACACGCTATGGCTACACCTTC.

This clonotype has ten or more counts. The rearrangement uses TRBV7-3 and TRBJ2-7, with 7 bases matching TRBD2. The CDR3 spans 15 residues. The germline gives CDR1 SGHTA, CDR2 FQGTGA. Trimming removed 3 bases from V and 3 bases from J; junction bases left unmatched: 8. CDR3 nucleotide sequence: TGTGCCAGCAGCTTGGGGTTGGGGGGGAACTACGAGCAGTACTTC. It is translated as CASSLGLGGNYEQYF. Based on the CDR3 plus reference TRBV7-3 and TRBJ2-7, the full variable domain is GAGVSQTPSNKVTEKGKYVELRCDPISGHTALYWYRQSLGQGPEFLIYFQGTGAADDSGLPNDRFFAVRPEGSVSTLKIQRTERGDSAVYLCASSLGLGGNYEQYFGPGTRLTVT.

The chain links TRBV24-1 to TRBJ2-7; 7 positions match TRBD1. Looked up from germline, CDR1 is KGHDR and CDR2 is SFDVKD. CDR3 size: 17 residues. V lost 4 bases, J lost 2 bases, and 13 bases stayed unmatched. The CDR3 region is CATSESKGTEGPYEQYV. The CDR3 DNA sequence: TGTGCCACCAGTGAATCTAAAGGGACAGAAGGCCCCTACGAGCAGTACGTC.

This clonotype was counted once. This sequence joins TRBV15 and TRBJ2-1, with D possibly being TRBD1 or TRBD2 (5 bases each). This CDR3 comprises 16 residues. Germline V gene lookup returns CDR1 LNHNV and CDR2 YYDKDF (reference sequence). The V end lost 3 bases, the J end lost 4 bases, and 16 bases lay between the germline ends. CDR3 bases: TGTGCCACCAGCAGTCACTCACCGGGGCCGTACAATGAGCAGTTCTTC. Protein sequence: CATSSHSPGPYNEQFF.

This clonotype has at least ten counts. The chain couples TRBV2 to TRBJ2-1; TRBD2 aligns across 12 bases. Germline V lookup: CDR1 SNHLY, CDR2 FYNNEI. V was clipped by 6 bases and J by 3 bases; unmatched bases: 3. The CDR3 length is 15 residues. CDR3 in DNA: TGTGCCAGCAGCCCTAGCGGGGGGGTCTACAATGAGCAGTTCTTC. It yields the protein CASSPSGGVYNEQFF.

The rearrangement joins TRBV29-1 to TRBJ2-2; 8 bases align to TRBD2. Germline CDR1 SQVTM, CDR2 ANQGSEA. The CDR3 is 15 amino acids. After removal of 3 bases from V and 2 bases from J, the junction contained 5 bases not matched to a gene. CDR3 amino acids: CSVEVAGFNTGELFF. The CDR3 nucleotides are TGCAGCGTTGAGGTAGCGGGATTTAACACCGGGGAGCTGTTTTTT.

This clonotype was found many times. The chain couples TRBV12-3 or TRBV12-4 to TRBJ2-7, with D possibly matching TRBD1 (6 bases). This CDR3 region has 14 residues. The ends were cut back, 3 bases at V and 7 bases at J, with 16 bases in the middle. This CDR3 reads CASSFQGPTEEQYF. CDR3 coding DNA: TGTGCCAGCAGTTTCCAGGGGCCGACAGAAGAGCAGTACTTC.

The rearrangement joins TRBV29-1 to TRBJ2-5; D remains ambiguous. The CDR3 sequence is 10 residues long. The V gene lost 7 bases and the J gene lost 5 bases, with 8 bases spanning the gap. The germline gives CDR1 SQVTM, CDR2 ANQGSEA. The CDR3 region has the DNA TGCAGCGGAGGCCACGAGACCCAGTACTTC. Amino acid sequence: CSGGHETQYF.

Details on this clonotype: A single base separates this from a much larger clone, so it may be a read error. The chain links TRBV3-1 to TRBJ1-6, with D possibly matching TRBD1 (5 bases). V was clipped by 5 bases and J by 8 bases, with 16 bases between them. CDR1 LGHDT and CDR2 YNNKEL come from the germline V gene (reference sequence). The CDR3 sequence is 15 residues long. The CDR3 protein is CASSYSGPRDSPLHF. CDR3 DNA sequence: TGTGCCAGCAGCTATTCAGGGCCGCGTGATTCACCCCTCCACTTT.

V gene TRBV24-1 combines with J gene TRBJ1-2; D gene ambiguous. Trimming removed 3 bases from V and 0 bases from J, with 7 bases in between. The CDR3 totals 14 residues. The V gene's germline CDR1 is KGHDR and CDR2 SFDVKD. CDR3 region: CATSDHGANYGYTF. The CDR3 nucleotides read TGTGCCACCAGTGATCACGGAGCTAACTATGGCTACACCTTC.

The genes are TRBV2 and TRBJ2-7; D is unclear. Germline V gives CDR1 SNHLY, CDR2 FYNNEI. The length of the CDR3 is 13 residues. V was shortened by 5 bases and J by 0 bases, with 8 bases between the two germline ends. The CDR3 nucleotides read TGTGCCAGCAGTACCTTCGACTCCTACGAGCAGTACTTC. Translation: CASSTFDSYEQYF.

V usage is TRBV7-9 and J usage is TRBJ2-1; D gene ambiguous. Germline assignment: CDR1 SEHNR and CDR2 FQNEAQ (reference sequence). V was trimmed by 5 bases and J by 8 bases, leaving 10 bases between them. This CDR3 region has 12 residues. This CDR3 is CASSPTSHEQFF. The CDR3 DNA is TGTGCCAGCAGCCCTACGAGTCATGAGCAGTTCTTC.

This clonotype was recorded a few times. The rearrangement links TRBV25-1 to TRBJ2-1; perhaps TRBD2 as D (6 bases). The length of the CDR3 is 11 residues. Trimming stripped 3 bases from V and 10 bases from J, with 7 bases between. In germline, CDR1 is MGHDK, CDR2 SYGVNS. The CDR3 is CASSEGREQFF. The CDR3 DNA is TGTGCCAGCAGTGAGGGGAGGGAGCAGTTCTTC. Using reference TRBV25-1 and TRBJ2-1 for the parts outside the CDR3, the full variable domain is EADIYQTPRYLVIGTGKKITLECSQTMGHDKMYWYQQDPGMELHLIHYSYGVNSTEKGDLSSESTVSRIRTEHFPLTLESARPSHTSQYLCASSEGREQFFGPGTRLTVL.

The table lists this clonotype with a count of one. The chain links TRBV7-9 to TRBJ2-2, with 9 bases matching TRBD1. The CDR3 consists of 15 residues. After removal of 6 bases from V and 1 base from J, the junction contained 3 bases not matched to a gene. Per germline, CDR1 SEHNR and CDR2 FQNEAQ (reference sequence). The CDR3 DNA follows: TGTGCCAGCAGTGGACAGGGGAGGAACACCGGGGAGCTGTTTTTT. It specifies CASSGQGRNTGELFF. Drawing the rest from reference TRBV7-9 and TRBJ2-2, the complete variable domain is DTGVSQNPRHKITKRGQNVTFRCDPISEHNRLYWYRQTLGQGPEFLTYFQNEAQLEKSRLLSDRFSAERPKGSFSTLEIQRTEQGDSAMYLCASSGQGRNTGELFFGEGSRLTVL.

The chain has TRBV20-1 and TRBJ2-7; D is perhaps TRBD1 or TRBD2 (6 bases each). Germline loops: CDR1 DFQATT, CDR2 SNEGSKA (reference sequence). Trimming left V 6 bases short and J 7 bases short, with 19 bases between. CDR3 size: 13 residues. CDR3 sequence: CSAPLLEGEEQYF. Here the CDR3 DNA reads TGCAGTGCGCCCTTACTGGAGGGGGAAGAGCAGTACTTC.